The 29 T cell receptor beta chains in this list originate from one sample, sequenced in a study of CXCR3-negative and CXCR3-positive naive CD8 T cells. Study-wide results and limits: Naive cells positive for CXCR3 carried more hydrophobic TRB CDR3s than CXCR3-negative ones.

Libraries of TRB cDNA were made by 5' RACE and carried UMIs. TCRdb re-analyzed the 5' RACE reads; it lists each CDR3 protein once, without DNA. The data include some 130,000 distinct CDR3 sequences; the top ten clones carry under 0.75%. Their cognate antigens are unknown. The material sequenced was naive CXCR3+ CD8+ T cells from blood. Described subset: CD45RO-CCR7+CD27+CD95- naive CD8+ T cells expressing CXCR3 (TNR3+). All receptors derive from a human donor in good health. Some clones in this sample may be carry-over from other donors' samples.

J is TRBJ1-5 and V is TRBV28. The CDR3 contains 14 residues. Per germline, CDR1 MDHEN and CDR2 SYDVKM. The CDR3 region is CASSLDYSNQPQHF.

The chain has TRBV19 and TRBJ1-1; TCRdb names TRBD1, which stays unverified in the absence of DNA. Germline lookup yields CDR1 LNHDA and CDR2 SQIVND (reference sequence). The CDR3 consists of 15 residues. The CDR3: CASSAAGGHLTEAFF.

The chain links TRBV7-6 to TRBJ2-1; the D gene TCRdb calls, TRBD2, cannot be checked with no DNA. The V gene's germline CDR1 is SGHVS and CDR2 FNYEAQ. This CDR3 spans 20 amino acids. This chain's CDR3 is CASSSPLTSGGLLPYNEQFF. Based on the CDR3 plus reference TRBV7-6 and TRBJ2-1, the full variable domain is GAGVSQSPRYKVTKRGQDVALRCDPISGHVSLYWYRQALGQGPEFLTYFNYEAQQDKSGLPNDRFSAERPEGSISTLTIQRTEQRDSAMYRCASSSPLTSGGLLPYNEQFFGPGTRLTVL.

This CDR3 is CASSFSGLAGGPYNEQFF. The V and J genes are TRBV13 and TRBJ2-1; as DNA is missing, the TRBD2 call by TCRdb cannot be tested. Germline CDR1 PRHDT, CDR2 FYEKMQ (reference sequence). The CDR3 length is 18 residues.

The rearrangement joins TRBV6-5 to TRBJ1-1; TCRdb proposes TRBD1, but this gene call is untestable without DNA. CDR1 is MNHEY, CDR2 SVGAGI, per germline. This CDR3 is 14 amino acids long. Here the CDR3 reads CASSSGTGLPEAFF.

The gene calls are TRBV14 and TRBJ2-7; the TRBD1 assignment by TCRdb is unverifiable without DNA. The CDR3 runs to 18 residues. Germline V lookup: CDR1 SGHDN, CDR2 FVKESK. The CDR3 spells CASSQDQRAGPASYEQYF.

The V gene is TRBV28, the J gene TRBJ2-5. This CDR3 has 15 residues. Germline CDR1 and CDR2: MDHEN and SYDVKM. CDR3 sequence: CASSFWAARQETQYF.

V usage is TRBV6-2 or TRBV6-3 and J usage is TRBJ2-5; the D gene TCRdb calls, TRBD1, cannot be checked with no DNA. The CDR3 consists of 15 residues. Germline CDR1 is MNHEY and CDR2 is SVGEGT. The CDR3 spells CASSPTTGEVETQYF.

The chain has TRBV25-1 and TRBJ2-6. Germline V gene lookup returns CDR1 MGHDK and CDR2 SYGVNS. The CDR3 runs to 18 residues. The CDR3 is CASSESRIDFSGANVLTF.

This chain uses TRBV29-1 with TRBJ2-7; TCRdb picks TRBD1, but there is no DNA to check that call. The CDR3 has 19 residues. The V gene's germline CDR1 is SQVTM and CDR2 ANQGSEA. This chain's CDR3 is CSVAGQRTNPLASDDEQYF.

This sequence joins TRBV19 and TRBJ1-1; the TRBD1 assignment by TCRdb is unverifiable without DNA. Germline V gene data show CDR1 as LNHDA and CDR2 as SQIVND (reference sequence). The CDR3 has 13 residues. CDR3 amino acids: CASSTQGGTEAFF. The whole variable domain, filled in from reference TRBV19 and TRBJ1-1, reads DGGITQSPKYLFRKEGQNVTLSCEQNLNHDAMYWYRQDPGQGLRLIYYSQIVNDFQKGDIAEGYSVSREKKESFPLTVTSAQKNPTAFYLCASSTQGGTEAFFGQGTRLTVV.

V gene TRBV11-3 combines with J gene TRBJ1-1; TCRdb's D gene call, TRBD1, goes unchecked for lack of DNA. CDR1 and CDR2 (germline): SGHNT, YENEEA. This CDR3 is built from 14 residues. The CDR3 spells CASSLVGADTEAFF.

This chain connects TRBV3-1 to TRBJ2-1; the TCRdb D gene call, TRBD1, has no DNA to confirm it. CDR1 and CDR2 from the germline V gene are LGHDT and YNNKEL (reference sequence). This CDR3 region has 16 residues. The CDR3: CASSQGADWYNLEQFF.

The J gene is TRBJ2-1, the V gene TRBV7-8; as DNA is missing, the TRBD1 call by TCRdb cannot be tested. From germline, CDR1 is SGHVS and CDR2 FQNEAQ. The CDR3 is made up of 16 amino acids. The CDR3 protein is CASSLTAGEGYNEQFF. The full variable domain, its missing parts supplied by reference TRBV7-8 and TRBJ2-1, is GAGVSQSPRYKVAKRGQDVALRCDPISGHVSLFWYQQALGQGPEFLTYFQNEAQLDKSGLPSDRFFAERPEGSVSTLKIQRTQQEDSAVYLCASSLTAGEGYNEQFFGPGTRLTVL.

V is TRBV7-9 and J is TRBJ2-1. The CDR3 contains 15 residues. In germline, CDR1 is SEHNR, CDR2 FQNEAQ (reference sequence). The CDR3 protein is CASSSDPTSYNEQFF.

The chain links TRBV7-9 to TRBJ2-7; no DNA is available, so the TRBD2 call from TCRdb remains unchecked. The CDR3 consists of 14 residues. Germline V gives CDR1 SEHNR, CDR2 FQNEAQ (reference sequence). This CDR3 is CASSLVLAGHEQYF. The variable domain in full, with the rest retrieved from reference TRBV7-9 and TRBJ2-7, is DTGVSQNPRHKITKRGQNVTFRCDPISEHNRLYWYRQTLGQGPEFLTYFQNEAQLEKSRLLSDRFSAERPKGSFSTLEIQRTEQGDSAMYLCASSLVLAGHEQYFGPGTRLTVT.

The chain is built from TRBV5-5 and TRBJ1-2; TCRdb's D gene call, TRBD1, goes unchecked for lack of DNA. The germline V gene has CDR1 SGHKS and CDR2 YYEKEE (reference sequence). The CDR3 spans 12 residues. CDR3 amino acids: CASTLTGYGYTF.

The chain joins TRBV4-2 to TRBJ1-1; the D call from TCRdb, TRBD1, cannot be confirmed without DNA. Germline CDR1 LGHNA, CDR2 YNFKEQ. The CDR3 runs 15 residues. This chain's CDR3 is CASSQRLTGRTEAFF.

This chain connects TRBV11-3 to TRBJ2-1; TCRdb lists TRBD1, though no DNA is available to test this call. The CDR3 sequence is 14 residues long. CDR1 and CDR2 from the germline V gene are SGHNT and YENEEA. Here the CDR3 reads CASSFPVGLGEQFF.

V and J are TRBV6-2 or TRBV6-3 and TRBJ2-2; without DNA, the TCRdb call of TRBD1 cannot be checked. Germline V gene lookup returns CDR1 MNHEY and CDR2 SVGEGT. This CDR3 region has 17 residues. CDR3 protein: CASSSRTAKTNTGELFF.

The chain recombines TRBV7-9 with TRBJ2-1. CDR1 SEHNR and CDR2 FQNEAQ come from the germline V gene (reference sequence). The CDR3 sequence is 14 residues long. The chain's CDR3 is CASSRRDSYNEQFF.

This chain uses TRBV20-1 with TRBJ2-7. From germline, CDR1 is DFQATT and CDR2 SNEGSKA (reference sequence). This CDR3 is built from 13 residues. CDR3 sequence: CSARAFGAYEQYF.

The J gene is TRBJ1-2, the V gene TRBV12-3 or TRBV12-4. The CDR3 length is 13 residues. The CDR3 loop is CASSPALSYGYTF.

The CDR3 spells CASSLDGDAGELFF. The V gene is TRBV7-6, the J gene TRBJ2-2. Germline CDR1 and CDR2: SGHVS and FNYEAQ. CDR3 length equals 14 residues.

The chain recombines TRBV13 with TRBJ2-1. The CDR3 length is 13 residues. CDR1 is PRHDT, CDR2 FYEKMQ, per germline (reference sequence). The CDR3 reads CASSNLPGDEQFF.

The J gene is TRBJ1-2, the V gene TRBV28; TCRdb proposes TRBD1, but this gene call is untestable without DNA. The CDR3 contains 15 residues. Germline V CDR1 and CDR2: MDHEN, SYDVKM. The CDR3 is CASSLPGDRQYGYTF.

This chain joins TRBV7-9 and TRBJ2-7. This CDR3 region has 12 residues. Looked up from germline, CDR1 is SEHNR and CDR2 is FQNEAQ (reference sequence). CDR3: CASSLARNEQYF.

The rearrangement joins TRBV29-1 to TRBJ2-2; the D call of TRBD2 rests on TCRdb alone, since no DNA is present to check it. Germline V gives CDR1 SQVTM, CDR2 ANQGSEA. This CDR3 has 15 amino acids. CDR3 protein: CSVLGLAGNTGELFF.

The V call is TRBV28, the J call TRBJ1-3. The V gene's germline CDR1 is MDHEN and CDR2 SYDVKM. The CDR3 contains 15 residues. The CDR3 loop reads CASISVADSGNTIYF.